Relative to its sample, the clone carrying this T cell receptor beta chain is medium-sized. TCRdb's copy holds only in-frame clones and misses some; the assay was immunoSEQ multiplex PCR. The table has over 15,000 clones, approximately 35% seen once. This CDR3 is 14 amino acids long. Germline V gene sequence: CDR1 LNHDA, CDR2 SQIVND (reference sequence). Deletions cut 5 bases from V and 0 bases from J, with 10 bases between. This entry is derived from a study of graft-versus-host responses after intestinal transplantation. This receptor was identified in a human patient who was an organ donor for intestinal transplantation. The source material was alloreactive CD4+ T cells from a mixed lymphocyte reaction culture, sampled before transplantation. Subset indicated: CFSE-low proliferating T cells sorted from approximately 6-day pre-transplant mixed lymphocyte reaction (GvH or HvG direction). J is TRBJ1-2 and V is TRBV19; TRBD1 is a possible D gene (5 bases). The DNA of the CDR3 is TGTGCCAGTAGTGTCCAGGGAGCTAACTATGGCTACACCTTC. Translating gives CASSVQGANYGYTF.